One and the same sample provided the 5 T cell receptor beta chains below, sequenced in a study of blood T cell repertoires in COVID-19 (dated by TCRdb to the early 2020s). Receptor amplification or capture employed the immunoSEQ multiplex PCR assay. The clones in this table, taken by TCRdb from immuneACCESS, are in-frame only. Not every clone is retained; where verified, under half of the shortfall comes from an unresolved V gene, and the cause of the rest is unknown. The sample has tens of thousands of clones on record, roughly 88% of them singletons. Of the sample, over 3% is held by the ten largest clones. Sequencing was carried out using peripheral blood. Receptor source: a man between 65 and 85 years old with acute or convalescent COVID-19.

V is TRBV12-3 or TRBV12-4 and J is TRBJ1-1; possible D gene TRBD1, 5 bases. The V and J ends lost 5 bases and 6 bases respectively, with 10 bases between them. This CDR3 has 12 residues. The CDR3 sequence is CASSGTGAEAFF. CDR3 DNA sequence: TGTGCCAGCAGTGGGACGGGGGCTGAAGCTTTCTTT.

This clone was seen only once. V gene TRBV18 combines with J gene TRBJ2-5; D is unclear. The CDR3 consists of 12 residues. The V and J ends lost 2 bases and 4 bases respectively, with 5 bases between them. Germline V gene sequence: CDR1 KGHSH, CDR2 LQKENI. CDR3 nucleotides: TGTGCCAGCTCACCATTAGTAGAGACCCAGTACTTC. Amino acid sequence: CASSPLVETQYF.

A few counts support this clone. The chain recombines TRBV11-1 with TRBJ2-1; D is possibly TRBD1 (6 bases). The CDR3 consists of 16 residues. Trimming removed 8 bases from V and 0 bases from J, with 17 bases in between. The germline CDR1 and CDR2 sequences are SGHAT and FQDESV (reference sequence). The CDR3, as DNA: TGTGCCAGCGGCCATGGGGGCCCGAGCTCCTACAATGAGCAGTTCTTC. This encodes CASGHGGPSSYNEQFF.

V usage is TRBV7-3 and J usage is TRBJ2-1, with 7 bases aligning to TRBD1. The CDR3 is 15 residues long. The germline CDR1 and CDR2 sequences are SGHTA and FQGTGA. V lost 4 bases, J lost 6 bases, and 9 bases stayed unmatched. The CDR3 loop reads CASSSRGLPSNEQFF. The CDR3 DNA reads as TGTGCCAGCAGCTCGAGGGGGCTCCCGTCCAATGAGCAGTTCTTC.

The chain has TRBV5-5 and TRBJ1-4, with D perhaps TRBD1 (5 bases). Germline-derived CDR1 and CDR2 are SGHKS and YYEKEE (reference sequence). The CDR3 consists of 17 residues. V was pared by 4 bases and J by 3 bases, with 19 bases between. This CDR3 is CASSPRTRSVANEKLFF. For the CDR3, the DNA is TGTGCCAGCAGCCCGCGGACAAGAAGCGTTGCTAATGAAAAACTGTTTTTT.